This is a list of T cell receptor beta chains from one sample in a study of vaccination and CD4 T cells after COVID-19. Which antigens these TCRs recognize remains unknown. TCRdb analysed the PCR reads with MiXCR anew, one entry per CDR3 protein. The sample has under 15,000 distinct CDR3 sequences; 35% to 40% are singletons. Sequenced material: cultured CD4+ T cells from blood. The receptor source for this set is a human donor with COVID-19. Each CDR3 is given with its conserved first and last residue. D genes are given only for firm matches. Not every row has a clone size; where given, it reads once, few, many or a size class.

J,D,size,V,DNA,CDR3
TRBJ1-5,.,.,TRBV2,TGTGCCAGCAGTGAAGGGTGGGATCGGGGCAATCAGCCCCAGCATTTT,CASSEGWDRGNQPQHF
TRBJ2-3,TRBD2,few,TRBV20-1,TGCAGTGCCGTACCTACTAGCGGGGGGCGAAAAGATACGCAGTATTTT,CSAVPTSGGRKDTQYF
TRBJ1-4,.,.,TRBV20-1,TGCAGTGCCTGGACAGACGCAACTAATGAAAAACTGTTTTTT,CSAWTDATNEKLFF
TRBJ2-7,.,few,TRBV7-2,TGTGCCAGCAGCTTTGATAGGGTCACCTACGAGCAGTACTTC,CASSFDRVTYEQYF
TRBJ2-2,.,.,TRBV11-2,TGTGCCAGCAGACCTTCGGGGTTGGACACCGGGGAGCTGTTTTTT,CASRPSGLDTGELFF
TRBJ1-1,.,.,TRBV6-1,TGTGCCAGCAGTGATGGGTATGGGGACACTGAAGCTTTCTTT,CASSDGYGDTEAFF
TRBJ1-5,TRBD1,few,TRBV4-2,TGTGCCAGCAGCCAAGAAGCGGGACAGGATAATCAGCCCCAGCATTTT,CASSQEAGQDNQPQHF
TRBJ2-7,.,.,TRBV6-2/TRBV6-3,TGTGCCAGCAGCTACGGTACGACCTACGAGCAGTACTTC,CASSYGTTYEQYF
TRBJ1-5,.,.,TRBV18,TGTGCCAGCTCACTCCGACTCAATCAGCCCCAGCATTTT,CASSLRLNQPQHF
TRBJ2-5,.,.,TRBV10-1,TGCGCCAGCAGTGAGTTGAAGGGATTTAGGCAAGAGACCCAGTACTTC,CASSELKGFRQETQYF
TRBJ1-1,TRBD1,.,TRBV19,TGTGCCAGTAGTATTAGGGCAGGGGGGGCTTTCTTT,CASSIRAGGAFF
TRBJ2-1,.,.,TRBV20-1,TGCAGTGCTACCTCACCCGGGGGTACCTACAATGAGCAGTTCTTC,CSATSPGGTYNEQFF
TRBJ2-5,TRBD2,.,TRBV20-1,TGCAGCCCGGGGAGGGGAGAGACCCAGTACTTC,CSPGRGETQYF
TRBJ1-6,.,few,TRBV6-1,TGTGCCAGCAGTGAAACTTTCGGTTATAATTCACCCCTCCACTTT,CASSETFGYNSPLHF
TRBJ1-1,TRBD1,.,TRBV7-2,TGTGCCAGCAGCTTAGTTGGACAGGGGCTCATGAACACTGAAGCTTTCTTT,CASSLVGQGLMNTEAFF
TRBJ2-7,.,.,TRBV20-1,TGCAGTGCTAGAGATGTCAGCTCCTACGAGCAGTACTTC,CSARDVSSYEQYF
TRBJ1-2,TRBD1,.,TRBV19,TGTGCCAGTCGTAACACAGGGGAGCGGGGCTACACCTTC,CASRNTGERGYTF
TRBJ2-5,TRBD2,.,TRBV6-2/TRBV6-3,TGTGCCAGCAGTTACGGCCGGATAGCGGGGGGAGAGACCCAGTACTTC,CASSYGRIAGGETQYF
TRBJ2-5,.,few,TRBV2,TGTGCCAGCGCTGGGGCCCTGGCAGAGACCCAGTACTTC,CASAGALAETQYF
TRBJ1-2,.,few,TRBV20-1,TGCAGTGCTAGAACTTCCGGTGGCTACACCTTC,CSARTSGGYTF
TRBJ1-3,TRBD1,medium-sized,TRBV15,TGTGCCACCAGCTGGGACAGGGGGAATGGAAACACCATATATTTT,CATSWDRGNGNTIYF
TRBJ2-1,TRBD2,few,TRBV20-1,TGCAGTGCTAGAGGTAGCGGGGGGGTTAGGATTAATGAGCAGTTCTTC,CSARGSGGVRINEQFF
TRBJ1-5,.,.,TRBV19,TGTGCCAGTAGTCCTTCGGGCGGGATGGACAGCAATCAGCCCCAGCATTTT,CASSPSGGMDSNQPQHF
TRBJ1-2,.,.,TRBV10-2,TGCGCCAGCAGTGAAGGCCGGGGGAATGGCTACACCTTC,CASSEGRGNGYTF
TRBJ1-1,TRBD1,.,TRBV10-2,TGCGCCAGCAGTGAGCAGGGGGCGGACGCTTTCTTT,CASSEQGADAFF
TRBJ1-2,.,.,TRBV20-1,TGCAGTGCTAGGAGGAGGGGGTTTGTATATGGCTACACCTTC,CSARRRGFVYGYTF
TRBJ2-7,.,few,TRBV19,TGTGCCAGTGGGCGGGCAGGGCGGTACGAGCAGTACTTC,CASGRAGRYEQYF
TRBJ1-2,.,.,TRBV18,TGTGCCAGCTCACCACGACCGGAGGGGTATGGCTACACCTTC,CASSPRPEGYGYTF
TRBJ2-7,.,.,TRBV12-2,TGTGCAAGTCGCCATTTGACAGGGCGTTACGAGCAGTACTTC,CASRHLTGRYEQYF
TRBJ2-2,.,.,TRBV27,TGTGCCAGCAGTTTACCGGGGGCGAAGAACACCGGGGAGCTGTTTTTT,CASSLPGAKNTGELFF
TRBJ2-7,.,.,TRBV19,TGTGCCAGTAGTCCCCGACTAGGCTTCCGTTACGAGCAGTACTTC,CASSPRLGFRYEQYF
TRBJ2-2,TRBD2,.,TRBV7-6,TGTGCTGCGGCGAGCGGGAGCACCGGGGAGCTGTTTTTT,CAAASGSTGELFF
TRBJ1-5,.,.,TRBV7-9,TGTGCCAGCAGCTTAGACAGCAATCAGCCCCAGCATTTT,CASSLDSNQPQHF
TRBJ2-3,TRBD2,.,TRBV6-4,TGTGCCAGCAGCCGGGGGGGCAAGACAGATACGCAGTATTTT,CASSRGGKTDTQYF
TRBJ2-2,.,.,TRBV7-7,TGTGCTAGCAGCTTAACACAGGCTAGAAACACCGGGGAGCTGTTTTTT,CASSLTQARNTGELFF
TRBJ2-3,.,once,TRBV4-2,TGTGCCAGCAGCCCGGCGGTTGTTACAGATACGCAGTATTTT,CASSPAVVTDTQYF
TRBJ1-4,.,.,TRBV7-9,TGTGCCAGCAGCTTAGCCGGGGTAACTAATGAAAAACTGTTTTTT,CASSLAGVTNEKLFF
TRBJ2-7,.,few,TRBV9,TGTGCCAGCAGCGTAAATTTCGCCCGCGAGCAGTACTTC,CASSVNFAREQYF
TRBJ1-6,TRBD1,few,TRBV7-2,TGTGCCAGCAGCCCCGAGACAGGGGTAGTTTCACCCCTCCACTTT,CASSPETGVVSPLHF
TRBJ2-1,.,.,TRBV6-5,TGTGCCAGCAGTTACTCCCCGGGGGCCCTCTCCTACAATGAGCAGTTCTTC,CASSYSPGALSYNEQFF
TRBJ1-6,.,.,TRBV3-1,TGTGCCAGCAGCCTAGGGTTGAGTGGTTCACCCCTCCACTTT,CASSLGLSGSPLHF
TRBJ2-5,TRBD2,few,TRBV7-2,TGTGCCAGCAGCCCATCGCTAGCGGGGGGGCCTCGCCAAGAGACCCAGTACTTC,CASSPSLAGGPRQETQYF
TRBJ2-7,TRBD2,few,TRBV20-1,TGCAGTGCCGTCTCAGTAGCGGGGGACGAGCAGTACTTC,CSAVSVAGDEQYF
TRBJ1-6,TRBD1,few,TRBV10-3,TGTGCCATCAGTGATACCGGGACAGACAATTCACCCCTCCACTTT,CAISDTGTDNSPLHF
TRBJ2-5,TRBD2,.,TRBV24-1,TGTGCCACCAGTGACACGCTGGGGGGGAGGACAGAGACCCAGTACTTC,CATSDTLGGRTETQYF
TRBJ2-6,TRBD1,.,TRBV20-1,TGCAGTGCTAGTGCTAAGGACAGGGGCTCTGGGGCCAACGTCCTGACTTTC,CSASAKDRGSGANVLTF
TRBJ2-7,.,.,TRBV11-2,TGTGCCAGCAGCTTAGATGGGGGGAGGGGGGGAGTCCACGAGCAGTACTTC,CASSLDGGRGGVHEQYF
TRBJ1-6,TRBD1,.,TRBV28,TGTGCCAGCAGGGGGACAGGGACCAATTCACCCCTCCACTTT,CASRGTGTNSPLHF
TRBJ1-2,TRBD1,.,TRBV6-5,TGTGCCAGCAGTTCCATTACAGGGGGGTATGGCTACACCTTC,CASSSITGGYGYTF
TRBJ2-4,.,.,TRBV7-2,TGTGCCAGCAGCTCCACGTCGGTAGGAGCCAAAAACATTCAGTACTTC,CASSSTSVGAKNIQYF